The next 17 T cell receptor beta chains were all read from a single sample in a study of neurological immune-mediated disorders. TCRdb reanalysed the 5' RACE reads using MiXCR and keeps one entry per CDR3 protein. The sample lists under 80,000 distinct CDR3 sequences, around 4.8% occurring once. The source material was PBMCs. These TCRs come from a woman aged 45 to 65 with multiple sclerosis.

This clonotype was recorded many times. V and J are TRBV6-6 and TRBJ2-3; the D gene is possibly TRBD2 (5 bases). Per the germline V gene, CDR1 is MNHNY and CDR2 is SVGAGI (reference sequence). This CDR3 has 16 residues. V lost 4 bases and J lost 4, with 18 bases in between. Here the CDR3 DNA reads TGTGCCAGCAGTTTGACTAAAGTCATTTTCGCAGATACGCAGTATTTT. Translation gives CASSLTKVIFADTQYF.

This clonotype showed up many times. The chain uses TRBV6-6 and TRBJ2-1; 8 bases align to TRBD2. The germline CDR1 and CDR2 sequences are MNHNY and SVGAGI (reference sequence). The CDR3 loop spans 15 amino acids. V lost 7 bases and J lost 1; bases outside the gene matches: 6. CDR3 nucleotide sequence: TGTGCCAGCATTGGAGCGGGGGATTCCTACAATGAGCAGTTCTTC. Amino acid sequence: CASIGAGDSYNEQFF.

This clonotype was counted many times. The chain uses TRBV5-1 and TRBJ1-1, with 8 bases identical to TRBD1. CDR3 length: 15 amino acids. The germline V gene encodes CDR1 SGHRS and CDR2 YFSETQ. With 3 bases clipped from V and 5 bases from J, the junction kept 9 bases outside the gene matches. The CDR3 region is CASSSGTGWVTEAFF. CDR3 sequence (DNA): TGCGCCAGCAGCTCCGGGACAGGCTGGGTAACTGAAGCTTTCTTT.

This clonotype was counted ten times or more. The CDR3 loop reads CASSGDLNTEAFF. CDR3 sequence (DNA): TGTGCCAGCTCGGGGGATCTGAACACTGAAGCTTTCTTT. The gene calls are TRBV18 and TRBJ1-1, with a tentative D call TRBD1 (5 bases). V lost 6 bases to trimming and J lost 0 bases, with 8 bases between them. This CDR3 is 13 amino acids long. CDR1 KGHSH and CDR2 LQKENI come from the germline V gene.

The sample holds many counts of this clonotype. The chain recombines TRBV5-1 with TRBJ2-6; D tentatively fits TRBD1 or TRBD2 (5 bases each). Germline CDR1 and CDR2: SGHRS and YFSETQ. The CDR3 has 18 residues. V lost 4 bases to trimming and J lost 0 bases, with 17 bases between them. The chain's CDR3 is CASSPERGGVSGANVLTF. The CDR3 coding sequence is TGCGCCAGCAGCCCGGAACGGGGCGGCGTCTCTGGGGCCAACGTCCTGACTTTC.

This clonotype was recorded many times. J is TRBJ2-5 and V is TRBV20-1; 9 bases are a match to TRBD2. Germline V CDR1 and CDR2: DFQATT, SNEGSKA (reference sequence). The CDR3 runs to 14 residues. J lost 2 bases, V lost 2 bases, and 3 bases had no gene match. The CDR3 spells CSARMAGGQETQYF. As DNA, the CDR3 is TGCAGTGCTAGAATGGCGGGGGGGCAAGAGACCCAGTACTTC.

Ten or more counts support this clonotype. V and J are TRBV4-3 and TRBJ2-3; D is unresolved. CDR1 LGHNA and CDR2 YSLEER come from the germline V gene. V lost 0 bases and J 3 bases, leaving 7 bases between the germline ends. The CDR3 loop spans 14 amino acids. CDR3 amino acids: CASSQDQQTDTQYF. The CDR3 nucleotides read TGCGCCAGCAGCCAAGACCAACAGACAGATACGCAGTATTTT.

Ten or more counts support this clonotype. This chain connects TRBV13 to TRBJ1-2, with a weak D call TRBD1 (5 bases). Germline lookup yields CDR1 PRHDT and CDR2 FYEKMQ (reference sequence). The CDR3 runs to 17 residues. Trimming took off 1 base at V and 5 bases at J, with 20 bases between the two ends. The CDR3 coding sequence is TGTGCCAGCAGCTTAGTGTTGGGGCAACAGGACACTTATGGCTACACCTTC. Amino acid sequence: CASSLVLGQQDTYGYTF.

This clonotype was seen many times. V gene TRBV5-6 combines with J gene TRBJ2-4, with 13 bases fitting TRBD2. CDR1 SGHDT and CDR2 YYEEEE come from the germline V gene. V dropped 2 bases and J dropped 12; count of bases not matched to a gene: 11. The CDR3 length is 16 residues. DNA of the CDR3: TGTGCCAGCAGCTTAGAGACTAGCGGGGGGTTTGGCGATCAGTACTTC. Translating gives CASSLETSGGFGDQYF.

This clonotype was detected many times. The chain has TRBV5-1 and TRBJ2-5, with 10 bases identical to TRBD1. The V gene's germline CDR1 is SGHRS and CDR2 YFSETQ. The length of the CDR3 is 15 residues. V lost 4 bases, J lost 5 bases, and 8 bases stayed unmatched. CDR3 amino acids: CASSRPGQGSETQYF. The CDR3 DNA follows: TGCGCCAGCAGCCGTCCGGGACAGGGGAGTGAGACCCAGTACTTC.

This chain links TRBV25-1 with TRBJ1-4, with no clear D. Trimming left V 2 bases short and J 8 bases short, with 15 bases between. The CDR3 spans 15 residues. The V gene's germline CDR1 is MGHDK and CDR2 SYGVNS. CDR3 sequence: CASSERSSGEEKLFF. In DNA, the CDR3 is TGTGCCAGCAGTGAACGTTCCAGCGGGGAAGAAAAACTGTTTTTT.

This clonotype was seen repeatedly, ten times or more. The rearrangement uses TRBV20-1 and TRBJ2-3; 7 bases align to TRBD2. The germline V gene encodes CDR1 DFQATT and CDR2 SNEGSKA (reference sequence). V lost 0 bases and J lost 3; bases outside the gene matches: 12. The CDR3 has 17 residues. This CDR3 reads CSARELGIAGRTDTQYF. The CDR3 bases are TGCAGTGCTAGAGAACTTGGGATAGCGGGTCGGACAGATACGCAGTATTTT.

This clonotype was recorded many times. The rearrangement links TRBV12-3 or TRBV12-4 to TRBJ2-7; D is perhaps TRBD2 (5 bases). The germline V and J ends were trimmed by 1 base and 0 bases, with 7 bases remaining between them. The CDR3 loop spans 14 amino acids. As DNA, the CDR3 is TGTGCCAGCAGTTTAGATGGGAGCTCCTACGAGCAGTACGTC. Protein: CASSLDGSSYEQYV.

This clonotype was seen ten or more times. The V call is TRBV12-3 or TRBV12-4, the J call TRBJ2-2; D might be TRBD1 or TRBD2, each matching 5 bases. The CDR3 consists of 14 residues. Trimming took off 7 bases at V and 2 bases at J, with 11 bases between the two ends. The CDR3 DNA reads as TGTGCCAGCAAAGGGACCACCAACACCGGGGAGCTGTTTTTT. This translates into CASKGTTNTGELFF.

This clonotype was found many times. The V call is TRBV6-6, the J call TRBJ1-5; a weak D match, TRBD1 (5 bases). This CDR3 region has 15 residues. With 2 bases removed from V and 1 base from J, the gap between germline ends came to 9 bases. CDR1 is MNHNY and CDR2 is SVGAGI in the germline V gene (reference sequence). DNA for the CDR3: TGTGCCAGCAGTTACGGGACGGGAAGCAATCAGCCCCAGCATTTT. Protein sequence: CASSYGTGSNQPQHF.

In its sample, this clonotype was seen many times. One end of the junction is discordant with germline, which a read error may explain. The genes are TRBV4-3 and TRBJ1-6; 9 nucleotides align to TRBD1. The germline gives CDR1 LGHNA, CDR2 YSLEER. This CDR3 spans 16 amino acids. CDR3 region: CASSPRIPDRGTPLNF. Here the CDR3 DNA reads TGCGCCAGCAGCCCCAGAATTCCGGACAGGGGTACACCCCTCAACTTT.

This clonotype was seen ten or more times. The rearrangement joins TRBV5-1 to TRBJ2-3, with 7 bases fitting TRBD2. Trimming took 6 bases from V and 2 from J; bases not matched to a gene: 15. This CDR3 spans 17 amino acids. Germline V gene data show CDR1 as SGHRS and CDR2 as YFSETQ. The CDR3 sequence is CASTSGRASGFTDTQYF. CDR3 coding DNA: TGCGCCAGCACTTCCGGAAGGGCTAGCGGATTCACAGATACGCAGTATTTT. The full variable domain, its missing parts supplied by reference TRBV5-1 and TRBJ2-3, is KAGVTQTPRYLIKTRGQQVTLSCSPISGHRSVSWYQQTPGQGLQFLFEYFSETQRNKGNFPGRFSGRQFSNSRSEMNVSTLELGDSALYLCASTSGRASGFTDTQYFGPGTRLTVL.